This TCR beta chain was captured by sequencing in a study of T cell responses to AZD1222 COVID-19 vaccine. The CDR3 extends over 16 amino acids. The V gene end was trimmed by 4 bases and the J gene end by 9 bases; junction bases not matched to a gene: 14. Using immunoSEQ multiplex PCR, the repertoire was profiled, and TCRdb retains in-frame clones only, with some absent. This table has around 91,000 clones, nearly 90% appearing once. This clone was found once. Its cognate antigen is unknown. Whole-study findings and limits: Rises in breadth and depth of Spike-specific TCRs came after two AZD1222 doses. Most donors were white British, females outnumbered males, and clonal diversity was possibly underestimated. Baseline seropositivity characterized only a handful of AZD1222 recipients.

This clonotype originated in an adult in good health. The sample here was peripheral blood, taken on day 0 of AZD1222 vaccination. The chain recombines TRBV5-3 with TRBJ2-1; 9 bases agree with TRBD2. TRBV5-3 is marked as an open reading frame, function uncertain. In DNA, the CDR3 is TGTGCCAGAAGCGAAACCAAAGCGGGGGGTTACCCTGAGCAGTTCTTC. This translates into CARSETKAGGYPEQFF.